This T cell receptor (beta chain) was identified in a study of OX40 agonist ivuxolimab in advanced cancers. Study context: Patients got intravenous ivuxolimab at 0.01 to 10 mg/kg every 2 weeks. Three patients, one with hepatocellular carcinoma and two with cutaneous melanoma, responded partially.

The repertoire was sequenced with immunoSEQ multiplex PCR; TCRdb's copy has only in-frame clones and lacks some. The table includes tens of thousands of clones, 89% detected once. Sampling times: baseline, cycle 4 day 1, cycle 7 day 1. Per germline, CDR1 MNHNS and CDR2 SASEGT. After removal of 5 bases from V and 3 bases from J, the junction contained 3 bases not matched to a gene. The CDR3 is made up of 13 amino acids. Study-wide points: On average, CD8+ T cells showed a greater number of expanded clones than CD4+.

With regard to this clone: What it binds is unknown.

The receptor comes from an adult with an advanced solid tumor such as melanoma, head and neck, liver or kidney cancer. Sequenced here: CD4+ or CD8+ T cells sorted from blood, sampled in a trial of the OX40 agonist ivuxolimab. The rearrangement links TRBV6-1 to TRBJ2-5, with 7 nucleotides matching TRBD1. CDR3 sequence reads: CASSKDRKETQYF. The CDR3 nucleotides are TGTGCCAGCAGTAAGGACAGGAAAGAGACCCAGTACTTC.